These T cell receptor beta chains were read from a single sample in a study of cytomegalovirus exposure and HLA in healthy donors. TCRdb's table, derived via immunoSEQ multiplex PCR, lists solely in-frame clones and lacks some. The sample comprises just under 250,000 clones, more than 75% of which are singletons, and 5.4% rests with the top ten. Sequencing was performed on PBMCs. The source of these receptors is a woman aged 40 to 55 in good health and CMV-seropositive. Both conserved end residues are part of each CDR3. D genes are given only for firm matches. The size entry is marked missing in some rows and otherwise reads once, few, many or a size class.

length	size	J	V	D	CDR3	DNA
16	NA	TRBJ2-1	TRBV13	TRBD2	CASSLADGGVLNEQFF	TGTGCCAGCAGCTTAGCCGACGGGGGGGTCCTGAATGAGCAGTTCTTC
11	few	TRBJ1-2	TRBV20-1	NA	CSVGGTYGYTF	TGCAGTGTGGGGGGGACCTATGGCTACACCTTC
14	NA	TRBJ2-1	TRBV19	NA	CASSVADSYNEQFF	TGTGCCAGTAGTGTCGCGGACTCCTACAATGAGCAGTTCTTC
13	NA	TRBJ1-5	TRBV6-5	NA	CASSSTSYQPQHF	TGTGCCAGCAGTTCTACTTCCTATCAGCCCCAGCATTTT
14	NA	TRBJ1-5	TRBV18	TRBD1	CASSRGQGHQPQHF	TGTGCCAGCTCACGAGGACAGGGACATCAGCCCCAGCATTTT
13	NA	TRBJ1-2	TRBV6-5	NA	CASSARGYDGYTF	TGTGCCAGCAGCGCAAGGGGATACGATGGCTACACCTTC
14	NA	TRBJ2-1	TRBV9	NA	CASIPETRSEEQFF	TGTGCCAGCATCCCCGAGACTAGGAGTGAGGAGCAGTTCTTC
13	NA	TRBJ1-2	TRBV11-1	NA	CASSLDLYYGYTF	TGTGCCAGCAGCTTAGATCTTTACTATGGCTACACCTTC
12	few	TRBJ2-2	TRBV9	NA	CASSRDTGELFF	TGTGCCAGCAGCCGGGACACCGGGGAGCTGTTTTTT
17	NA	TRBJ2-7	TRBV9	TRBD2	CASSASPGTMRAYEQYF	TGTGCCAGCAGCGCCTCACCCGGGACTATGAGGGCCTACGAGCAGTACTTC
14	NA	TRBJ1-1	TRBV6-5	NA	CATTPSQANTEAFF	TGTGCCACCACGCCATCACAGGCTAACACTGAAGCTTTCTTT
13	NA	TRBJ2-7	TRBV29-1	NA	CSVEISGSHEQYF	TGCAGCGTTGAAATCTCAGGGTCCCACGAGCAGTACTTC
14	once	TRBJ2-3	TRBV25-1	TRBD2	CASIPSGRGDTQYF	TGTGCCAGCATCCCCAGCGGGAGAGGAGATACGCAGTATTTT
17	NA	TRBJ2-1	TRBV15	TRBD2	CATSRDPTGGPLNEQFF	TGTGCCACCAGCAGAGATCCGACGGGAGGGCCGTTGAATGAGCAGTTCTTC
15	NA	TRBJ2-3	TRBV5-4	NA	CASARVGGRRDTQYF	TGTGCCAGCGCGAGGGTGGGCGGGCGGAGAGATACGCAGTATTTT
16	NA	TRBJ1-6	TRBV10-3	NA	CAISESGGRDNSPLHF	TGTGCCATCAGTGAGTCGGGGGGGCGAGATAATTCACCCCTCCACTTT
20	once	TRBJ2-3	TRBV9	TRBD2	CASSPTRGLAVLLGADTQYF	TGTGCCAGCAGCCCCACAAGGGGACTAGCGGTTCTTTTAGGCGCAGATACGCAGTATTTT
15	NA	TRBJ2-7	TRBV18	NA	CASSPPDRESYEQYF	TGTGCCAGCTCACCACCAGATAGAGAGAGCTACGAGCAGTACTTC
15	once	TRBJ1-3	TRBV7-2	TRBD1	CASSKGQGTGNTIYF	TGTGCCAGCAGTAAGGGACAGGGCACTGGAAACACCATATATTTT
14	NA	TRBJ1-2	TRBV5-1	TRBD1	CASSFRRQGGGYTF	TGCGCCAGCAGCTTCCGTAGACAGGGGGGCGGCTACACCTTC
14	NA	TRBJ2-1	TRBV7-2	NA	CASSLGAQGYEQFF	TGTGCCAGCAGCTTAGGGGCACAGGGTTATGAGCAGTTCTTC
14	NA	TRBJ2-7	TRBV10-3	TRBD1	CAIGPGQGSYEQYF	TGTGCCATCGGTCCGGGACAGGGTTCCTACGAGCAGTACTTC
15	NA	TRBJ1-4	TRBV2	NA	CASSEVHGRGEKLFF	TGTGCCAGCAGTGAAGTTCACGGAAGGGGTGAAAAACTGTTTTTT
14	NA	TRBJ1-2	TRBV2	NA	CASSVGGVNYGYTF	TGTGCCAGCAGTGTGGGAGGGGTGAACTATGGCTACACCTTC
11	NA	TRBJ2-7	TRBV25-1	NA	CASSATYEQYF	TGTGCCAGCAGTGCAACCTACGAGCAGTACTTC
15	NA	TRBJ1-4	TRBV4-1	TRBD1	CASTTTGATNEKLFF	TGCGCCAGCACAACTACAGGGGCAACTAATGAAAAACTGTTTTTT
13	once	TRBJ1-2	TRBV14	NA	CASSRAGAYGYTF	TGTGCCAGCAGCAGGGCGGGGGCATATGGCTACACCTTC
18	NA	TRBJ2-3	TRBV5-4	TRBD2	CASSFRVGAGFRTDTQYF	TGTGCCAGCAGCTTTAGGGTCGGAGCGGGGTTTCGCACAGATACGCAGTATTTT
14	NA	TRBJ1-2	TRBV27	TRBD1	CASALQGLGYGYTF	TGTGCCAGCGCATTACAGGGGCTAGGCTATGGCTACACCTTC
14	NA	TRBJ2-7	TRBV9	NA	CASSVAGRDFEQYF	TGTGCCAGCAGCGTAGCTGGCAGGGATTTCGAGCAGTACTTC